This paragraph covers one T cell receptor (beta chain) sequence. V shed 3 bases and J shed 8 bases, with 8 bases lying between them. The CDR3 spans 11 residues. CDR1 and CDR2 (germline): DFQATT, SNEGSKA (reference sequence). Authors' processing steps: Nucleated cell number was recorded as an estimate derived from reference gene primer amplification. The table came from immunoSEQ multiplex PCR; TCRdb's copy has only in-frame clones and leaves some out. V and J calls plus clone size are reproduced from that table; the DNA served to infer D and trimming. Altogether about 300,000 clones are present, about four fifths being singletons, with the ten largest covering approximately 1.3%. The sample originates from a study of blood T cell repertoires in COVID-19. The wider study: The cDNA or gDNA used as material had been derived from T cells, B-cell-depleted T cells, or PBMCs.

The chain carries TRBV20-1 and TRBJ2-1; maybe TRBD2 (5 bases). The receptor comes from a woman aged 50 to 60 with acute or convalescent COVID-19. The sample was peripheral blood. CDR3 loop: CSASPRDEQFF. DNA of the CDR3: TGCAGTGCTAGCCCGAGGGATGAGCAGTTCTTC.